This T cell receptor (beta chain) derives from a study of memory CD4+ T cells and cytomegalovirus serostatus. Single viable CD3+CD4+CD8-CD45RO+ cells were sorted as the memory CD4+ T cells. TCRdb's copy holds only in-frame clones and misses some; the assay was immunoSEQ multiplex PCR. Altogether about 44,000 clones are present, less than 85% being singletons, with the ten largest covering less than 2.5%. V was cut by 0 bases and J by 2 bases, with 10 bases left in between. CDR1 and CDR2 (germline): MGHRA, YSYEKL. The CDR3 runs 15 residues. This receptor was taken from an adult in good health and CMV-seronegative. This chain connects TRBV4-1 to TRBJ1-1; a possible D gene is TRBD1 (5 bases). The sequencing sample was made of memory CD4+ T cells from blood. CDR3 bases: TGCGCCAGCAGCCAAGAGGCAGGGTTTAACACTGAAGCTTTCTTT. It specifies CASSQEAGFNTEAFF.